This TCR beta chain originates from a study of blood T cell repertoires in COVID-19. At the level of the study: Sample material is recorded as cDNA or gDNA derived from T cells, B-cell-depleted T cells, or PBMCs.

In the source study's methods: Reference gene primers were amplified, and this amplification served to estimate nucleated cell counts. TCRdb's table, derived via immunoSEQ multiplex PCR, lists solely in-frame clones and lacks some. V, J and clone size are taken as reported in that table, and D and trimming were inferred from the DNA itself. The data contain approximately 320,000 clones, roughly 85% of them singletons. Germline lookup yields CDR1 SEHNR and CDR2 FQNEAQ (reference sequence). The CDR3 covers 14 residues. V was pared by 5 bases and J by 6 bases, with 9 bases of the junction left unmatched.

The sequenced sample consisted of peripheral blood. The receptor was isolated from a human donor in a cohort sampled during active COVID-19. The chain links TRBV7-9 to TRBJ1-1; the match to TRBD1 covers 7 bases. CDR3 sequence reads: CASSPFRGEAEAFF. Written as DNA, the CDR3 is TGTGCCAGCAGCCCCTTCAGGGGGGAGGCTGAAGCTTTCTTT.